Below are 27 T cell receptor beta chains sequenced from a single sample in a study of blood T cell repertoires in COVID-19. Sequencing used immunoSEQ multiplex PCR; TCRdb keeps in-frame clones, though not all of them. Here the sample spans 250,000 to 300,000 clones, approximately 90% being singletons. Sequenced input: PBMCs or T cells enriched from blood (not recorded which). These receptors came from a man aged 18 to 29 who had recovered from COVID-19.

The rearrangement uses TRBV5-5 and TRBJ1-1; D possibly corresponds to TRBD1 (6 bases). The V end lost 0 bases, the J end lost 4 bases, and 10 bases lay between the germline ends. CDR1 SGHKS and CDR2 YYEKEE come from the germline V gene (reference sequence). This CDR3 has 14 residues. The CDR3 spells CASSLARGGTEAFF. As DNA, the CDR3 is TGTGCCAGCAGCTTGGCCAGGGGTGGCACTGAAGCTTTCTTT.

This chain connects TRBV5-4 to TRBJ2-7; 11 positions match TRBD2. V shed 4 bases, J shed 2 bases, and the junction held 5 bases outside the gene matches. Germline CDR1 and CDR2: SGHNT and YYREEE (reference sequence). This CDR3 has 15 residues. In DNA form, the CDR3 reads TGTGCCAGCAGCGCCACTAGCGGGAGACCCTACGAGCAGTACTTC. It yields the protein CASSATSGRPYEQYF.

V usage is TRBV18 and J usage is TRBJ1-4; 9 positions match TRBD1. The CDR3 runs to 17 residues. The V gene end was trimmed by 3 bases and the J gene end by 8 bases; junction bases not matched to a gene: 13. Germline lookup yields CDR1 KGHSH and CDR2 LQKENI. CDR3: CASSPLGATGGWEKLFF. The CDR3 coding sequence is TGTGCCAGCTCACCTCTCGGAGCGACAGGGGGTTGGGAAAAACTGTTTTTT.

The genes are TRBV18 and TRBJ1-1; maybe TRBD1 (5 bases). With 3 bases removed from V and 2 bases from J, the gap between germline ends came to 10 bases. This CDR3 is 14 amino acids long. From germline, CDR1 is KGHSH and CDR2 LQKENI. The CDR3 is CASSPTGLNTEAFF. For the CDR3, the DNA is TGTGCCAGCTCACCTACGGGACTTAACACTGAAGCTTTCTTT. Full variable domain (missing parts from reference TRBV18 and TRBJ1-1): NAGVMQNPRHLVRRRGQEARLRCSPMKGHSHVYWYRQLPEEGLKFMVYLQKENIIDESGMPKERFSAEFPKEGPSILRIQQVVRGDSAAYFCASSPTGLNTEAFFGQGTRLTVV.

The chain's CDR3 is CASSQDGTGGYEQYF. DNA of the CDR3: TGTGCCAGCAGCCAAGATGGGACAGGGGGCTACGAGCAGTACTTC. This chain uses TRBV4-2 with TRBJ2-7, with 11 positions matching TRBD1. CDR1 is LGHNA and CDR2 is YNFKEQ in the germline V gene. The CDR3 contains 15 residues. The trim removed 0 bases at V and 3 bases at J, leaving 1 base unmatched.

The chain joins TRBV6-6 to TRBJ2-5; the match to TRBD2 covers 7 bases. Trimming at V came to 2 bases and at J to 5 bases, leaving 5 bases not matched to a gene. Germline-derived CDR1 and CDR2 are MNHNY and SVGAGI (reference sequence). CDR3 length: 14 residues. CDR3 nucleotide sequence: TGTGCCAGCAGTTACCGTACTAGCGTGGAGACCCAGTACTTC. Encoded protein: CASSYRTSVETQYF.

This rearrangement joins TRBV24-1 to TRBJ1-2, with D tentatively TRBD1 (6 bases). Germline CDR1 KGHDR, CDR2 SFDVKD. V was pared by 1 base and J by 8 bases, with 13 bases between. The CDR3 is 14 residues long. The CDR3 DNA reads as TGTGCCACCAGTGATTTCTCAACAGGGAACGGCTACACCTTC. Translating it yields CATSDFSTGNGYTF.

The chain carries TRBV27 and TRBJ2-5; TRBD1 is a possible D gene (6 bases). The CDR3 sequence is 14 residues long. Germline lookup yields CDR1 MNHEY and CDR2 SMNVEV (reference sequence). V shed 3 bases and J shed 2 bases, with 10 bases lying between them. Written as DNA, the CDR3 is TGTGCCAGCAGTTTCGGACAGAATCAAGAGACCCAGTACTTC. Translation: CASSFGQNQETQYF.

The CDR3 spells CASSLGQGVNTEAFF. CDR3 bases: TGCGCCAGCAGCTTGGGGCAGGGGGTGAACACTGAAGCTTTCTTT. V and J are TRBV5-1 and TRBJ1-1, with 7 nucleotides matching TRBD1. Per germline, CDR1 SGHRS and CDR2 YFSETQ. The CDR3 length is 15 residues. Trimming at V came to 0 bases and at J to 0 bases, leaving 2 bases not matched to a gene.

This clone was counted a few times. This rearrangement joins TRBV2 to TRBJ2-3, with D unresolved. CDR3 length: 16 residues. V shed 3 bases and J shed 2 bases, with 15 bases lying between them. Looked up from germline, CDR1 is SNHLY and CDR2 is FYNNEI. The CDR3 coding sequence is TGTGCCAGCAGTGACTTTTCGACAACAATCACAGATACGCAGTATTTT. Its translation: CASSDFSTTITDTQYF. Complete variable domain (other parts from reference TRBV2 and TRBJ2-3): EPEVTQTPSHQVTQMGQEVILRCVPISNHLYFYWYRQILGQKVEFLVSFYNNEISEKSEIFDDQFSVERPDGSNFTLKIRSTKLEDSAMYFCASSDFSTTITDTQYFGPGTRLTVL.

This rearrangement joins TRBV7-8 to TRBJ1-5; 9 nucleotides align to TRBD1. The trim removed 5 bases at V and 3 bases at J, leaving 8 bases unmatched. The V gene's germline CDR1 is SGHVS and CDR2 FQNEAQ. CDR3 length: 16 amino acids. The CDR3 protein is CASSPWTGVDNQPQHF. The DNA for the CDR3 is TGTGCCAGCAGCCCCTGGACAGGGGTAGACAATCAGCCCCAGCATTTT.

V usage is TRBV7-9 and J usage is TRBJ2-5, with a weak D call TRBD2 (6 bases). Trimming shortened V by 6 bases and J by 7 bases, and 12 bases separated the two germline ends. The CDR3 loop spans 12 amino acids. CDR1 is SEHNR, CDR2 FQNEAQ, per germline (reference sequence). The CDR3 region is CASRERRGTQYF. The CDR3 nucleotides are TGTGCCAGCAGGGAACGGCGGGGGACCCAGTACTTC.

The V call is TRBV12-5, the J call TRBJ2-1; 15 bases match TRBD2. V shed 6 bases and J 10 bases; nucleotides not matched to a gene: 7. The CDR3 has 15 residues. Germline V lookup: CDR1 LGHNT, CDR2 FRNRAP. Here the CDR3 reads CASGRTSGRAQEQFF. In DNA, the CDR3 is TGTGCTAGTGGCCGGACTAGCGGGAGGGCACAGGAGCAGTTCTTC.

The chain has TRBV2 and TRBJ2-7; 7 bases match TRBD1. CDR3 size: 15 residues. The V segment lost 5 bases and the J segment 1 base; nucleotides outside the gene matches: 8. The V gene's germline CDR1 is SNHLY and CDR2 FYNNEI. The CDR3 sequence is CASSIDRATSYEQYF. CDR3 sequence (DNA): TGTGCCAGCAGTATAGACAGGGCAACATCCTACGAGCAGTACTTC.

This clone is a singleton in its sample. The V and J genes are TRBV4-1 and TRBJ1-5; D uncertain. This CDR3 spans 14 amino acids. V was trimmed by 3 bases and J by 6 bases, leaving 12 bases between them. The germline gives CDR1 MGHRA, CDR2 YSYEKL. CDR3 sequence reads: CASSHFESSQPQHF. CDR3 in DNA: TGCGCCAGCAGCCATTTTGAGAGTTCTCAGCCCCAGCATTTT.

The chain is built from TRBV27 and TRBJ2-1; 8 positions agree with TRBD2. Germline V lookup: CDR1 MNHEY, CDR2 SMNVEV (reference sequence). CDR3 length: 18 amino acids. Germline trimming cut 6 bases from V and 0 bases from J; bases unmatched to any gene: 13. The CDR3, as DNA: TGTGCCAGCAGCCGGATTTATAGCGGGACAAGCTCCTACAATGAGCAGTTCTTC. It yields the protein CASSRIYSGTSSYNEQFF.

The chain has TRBV2 and TRBJ1-4; 12 bases map to TRBD1. CDR1 SNHLY and CDR2 FYNNEI come from the germline V gene. CDR3 length: 14 residues. The V and J ends lost 5 bases and 7 bases, in that order; junction bases with no gene match: 2. Written as DNA, the CDR3 is TGTGCCAGCAGTAGGGACAGGGGGCGTGAAAAACTGTTTTTT. Protein sequence: CASSRDRGREKLFF.

This rearrangement joins TRBV30 to TRBJ2-6, with TRBD2 identical over 7 bases. V dropped 0 bases and J dropped 13; count of bases not matched to a gene: 3. Per the germline V gene, CDR1 is GTSNPN and CDR2 is SVGIG (reference sequence). This CDR3 is 12 amino acids long. The CDR3 DNA follows: TGTGCCTGGAGTGTGGGGAGGGCGGTCCTGACTTTC. Translated, it gives CAWSVGRAVLTF.

The genes are TRBV3-1 (or the pseudogene TRBV3-2) and TRBJ2-7, with D maybe TRBD1 (5 bases). Germline CDR1 reads LGHDT; CDR2 reads YNNKEL (reference sequence). Trimming removed 3 bases at V and 0 bases at J, with 6 bases between. This CDR3 is 13 amino acids long. CDR3 coding DNA: TGTGCCAGCAGCCAGACAGTCTCCTACGAGCAGTACTTC. Protein sequence: CASSQTVSYEQYF.

The chain links TRBV21-1 to TRBJ2-4; TRBD1, the D gene given by the table, was not confirmed from the DNA. TRBV21-1 is marked as a pseudogene. The CDR3 extends over 17 amino acids. CDR3: CASPCETGVAAKNIQYF. The CDR3 DNA reads as TGTGCCAGCCCATGCGAGACAGGGGTTGCGGCCAAAAACATTCAGTACTTC.

The chain is built from TRBV9 and TRBJ1-1, with 7 nucleotides matching TRBD1. With V trimmed by 0 bases and J by 0 bases, 5 bases remained unmatched. This CDR3 spans 16 amino acids. Germline V gives CDR1 SGDLS, CDR2 YYNGEE. CDR3 nucleotides: TGTGCCAGCAGCGTAGGTATAGGACAGGTGAACACTGAAGCTTTCTTT. Protein sequence: CASSVGIGQVNTEAFF. Full variable domain (outside the CDR3, taken from reference TRBV9 and TRBJ1-1): DSGVTQTPKHLITATGQRVTLRCSPRSGDLSVYWYQQSLDQGLQFLIQYYNGEERAKGNILERFSAQQFPDLHSELNLSSLELGDSALYFCASSVGIGQVNTEAFFGQGTRLTVV.

Written as DNA, the CDR3 is TGTGCCAGCAGCTTATCCCCGGGACTAGCGGGGGGTACCGGGGAGCTGTTTTTT. This codes for CASSLSPGLAGGTGELFF. The genes are TRBV7-3 and TRBJ2-2, with 15 bases that match TRBD2. Germline lookup yields CDR1 SGHTA and CDR2 FQGTGA. After removal of 2 bases from V and 5 bases from J, the junction contained 6 bases not matched to a gene. There are 18 residues in the CDR3.

This chain connects TRBV5-1 to TRBJ2-3; possibly TRBD1 for D (5 bases). The CDR3 spans 17 residues. From germline, CDR1 is SGHRS and CDR2 YFSETQ. V shed 4 bases and J shed 1 base, with 19 bases lying between them. The CDR3 region is CASSPGSGLVGTDTQYF. CDR3 DNA sequence: TGCGCCAGCAGCCCCGGCTCAGGGTTAGTTGGCACAGATACGCAGTATTTT.

The rearrangement links TRBV5-4 to TRBJ2-1, with TRBD1 matching over 9 bases. Looked up from germline, CDR1 is SGHNT and CDR2 is YYREEE (reference sequence). This CDR3 spans 16 amino acids. V dropped 0 bases and J dropped 4; count of bases not matched to a gene: 5. The CDR3 protein is CASSLDGGTGYNEQFF. The CDR3 DNA sequence: TGTGCCAGCAGCTTGGATGGCGGGACAGGGTACAATGAGCAGTTCTTC.

The chain carries TRBV29-1 and TRBJ1-2; D is unresolved. V dropped 7 bases and J dropped 0 bases, with 12 bases sitting between them. There are 13 residues in the CDR3. Germline V gives CDR1 SQVTM, CDR2 ANQGSEA. Written as DNA, the CDR3 is TGCAGCGCGGGGAGTACCTCTAACTATGGCTACACCTTC. This gives the protein CSAGSTSNYGYTF.

J is TRBJ2-1 and V is TRBV5-4; 9 nucleotides match TRBD2. V gave up 6 bases and J gave up 5 bases; unmatched junction bases: 6. Germline values: CDR1 SGHNT, CDR2 YYREEE (reference sequence). CDR3 length: 14 residues. CDR3 sequence (DNA): TGTGCCAGCATTAGCGGGGGAGCTAACAATGAGCAGTTCTTC. Encoded protein: CASISGGANNEQFF.

CDR3: CASSLGQSNQPQHF. In DNA, the CDR3 is TGCGCCAGCAGCTTGGGACAAAGCAATCAGCCCCAGCATTTT. The rearrangement links TRBV5-1 to TRBJ1-5; D is undetermined. Trimming removed 0 bases at V and 1 base at J, with 5 bases between. The CDR3 has 14 residues. Germline CDR1 reads SGHRS; CDR2 reads YFSETQ.